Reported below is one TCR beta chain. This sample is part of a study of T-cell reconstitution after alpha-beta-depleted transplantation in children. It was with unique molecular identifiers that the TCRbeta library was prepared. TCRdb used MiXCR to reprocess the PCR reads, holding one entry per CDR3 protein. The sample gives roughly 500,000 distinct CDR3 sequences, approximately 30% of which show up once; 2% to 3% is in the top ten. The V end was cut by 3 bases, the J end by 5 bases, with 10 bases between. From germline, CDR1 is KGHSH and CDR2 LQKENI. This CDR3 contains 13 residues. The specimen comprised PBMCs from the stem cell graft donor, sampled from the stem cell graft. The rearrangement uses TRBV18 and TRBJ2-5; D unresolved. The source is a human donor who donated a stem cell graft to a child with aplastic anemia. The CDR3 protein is CASSPLSEETQYF. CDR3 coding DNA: TGTGCCAGCTCACCCCTTTCGGAGGAGACCCAGTACTTC.